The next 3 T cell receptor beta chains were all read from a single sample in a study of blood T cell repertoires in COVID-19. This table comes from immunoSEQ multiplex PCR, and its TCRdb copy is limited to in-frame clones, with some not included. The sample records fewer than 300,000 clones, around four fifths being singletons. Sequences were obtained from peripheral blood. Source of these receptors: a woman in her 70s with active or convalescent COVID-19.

The CDR3 region has the DNA TGTGCCAGCAGCTCTGCGGTGGAAGCCGATCATGGCTACACCTTC. Its translation is CASSSAVEADHGYTF. The rearrangement uses TRBV5-4 and TRBJ1-2; D gene unclear. Germline CDR1 reads SGHNT; CDR2 reads YYREEE (reference sequence). Trimming left V 3 bases short and J 6 bases short, with 18 bases between. CDR3 length equals 15 residues.

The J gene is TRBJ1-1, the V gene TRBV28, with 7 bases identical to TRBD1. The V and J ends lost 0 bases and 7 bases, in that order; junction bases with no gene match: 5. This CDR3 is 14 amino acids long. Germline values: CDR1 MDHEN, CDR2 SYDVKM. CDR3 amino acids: CASSLWEGAFEAFF. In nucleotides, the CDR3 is TGTGCCAGCAGTTTATGGGAGGGGGCTTTTGAAGCTTTCTTT.

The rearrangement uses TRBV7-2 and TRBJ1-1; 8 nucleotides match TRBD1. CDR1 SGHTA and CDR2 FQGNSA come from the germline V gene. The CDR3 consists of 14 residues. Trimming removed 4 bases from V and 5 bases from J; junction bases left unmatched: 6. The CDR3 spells CASSSAGGITEAFF. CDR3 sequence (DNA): TGTGCCAGCAGCTCCGCAGGGGGCATAACTGAAGCTTTCTTT.